The 9 T cell receptor beta chains given below trace back to one sample, sequenced in a study of early T cells in non-severe SARS-CoV-2 infection. TCRdb fed the 5' RACE reads into MiXCR, producing one record per CDR3 protein. The data contain about 32,000 distinct CDR3 sequences, 3.5% to 5% of them singletons. Sequenced sample: whole blood. The receptors come from an adult who was a healthcare worker with PCR-confirmed SARS-CoV-2 infection or an uninfected control (not recorded which).

This clonotype was counted many times. This chain connects TRBV7-9 to TRBJ2-1, with TRBD1 identical over 9 bases. The germline gives CDR1 SEHNR, CDR2 FQNEAQ (reference sequence). The CDR3 length is 11 residues. Losses at the gene ends were 1 base for V and 16 bases for J; bases not matched to a gene: 2. The CDR3 DNA reads TGTGCCAGCAGCTTAGGGGGACAGGGTTTCTTC. It yields the protein CASSLGGQGFF.

This clonotype was observed at least ten times. The chain joins TRBV6-2 or TRBV6-3 to TRBJ1-5, with 8 bases that match TRBD1. The CDR3 covers 13 residues. Germline V CDR1 and CDR2: MNHEY, SVGEGT. The V and J ends lost 6 bases and 6 bases, in that order; junction bases with no gene match: 4. CDR3: CASRDRGGQPQHF. DNA of the CDR3: TGTGCCAGCAGAGACAGGGGAGGTCAGCCCCAGCATTTT.

This clonotype has a count of ten or more. V usage is TRBV10-2 and J usage is TRBJ1-2, with TRBD1 as a possible D gene (5 bases). Trimming left V 2 bases short and J 4 bases short, with 14 bases between. CDR1 and CDR2 (germline): WSHSY, SAAADI. There are 15 residues in the CDR3. The CDR3 DNA follows: TGCGCCAGCAGTGAGGTCCCCAGGGTCGGCTATGGCTACACCTTC. Amino acids: CASSEVPRVGYGYTF.

This clonotype showed up many times. V and J are TRBV27 and TRBJ1-2; D gene uncertain. The CDR3 runs to 15 residues. V lost 2 bases, J lost 7 bases, and 17 bases lay in between. Germline V gene lookup returns CDR1 MNHEY and CDR2 SMNVEV (reference sequence). CDR3 sequence (DNA): TGTGCCAGCAGTTTAAACCCTGTTACAGCGCGTGGCTACACCTTC. Protein product: CASSLNPVTARGYTF.

This clonotype was counted at least ten times. The V call is TRBV29-1, the J call TRBJ2-7; TRBD1 is a possible D gene (6 bases). The CDR3 is 15 amino acids. With 4 bases removed from V and 5 bases from J, the gap between germline ends came to 21 bases. Germline values: CDR1 SQVTM, CDR2 ANQGSEA. Written as DNA, the CDR3 is TGCAGCGTTGGGCCCCTCCGGGGACATATCAACGAGCAGTACTTC. Translating it yields CSVGPLRGHINEQYF.

This clonotype was seen many times. This chain links TRBV10-3 with TRBJ2-7, with a tentative D call TRBD2 (5 bases). The CDR3 consists of 12 residues. V shed 10 bases and J shed 0 bases, with 10 bases lying between them. Germline V gives CDR1 ENHRY, CDR2 SYGVKD. CDR3 in DNA: TGTGCCACGACGGAGGACTCCTACGAGCAGTACTTC. It translates to CATTEDSYEQYF.

This clonotype was detected ten times or more. The genes are TRBV29-1 and TRBJ2-7, with TRBD1 matching over 7 bases. The CDR3 has 12 residues. J was trimmed by 2 bases and V by 7 bases; bases with no gene match: 5. In germline, CDR1 is SQVTM, CDR2 ANQGSEA. The chain's CDR3 is CSAGQAAYEQYF. The CDR3 nucleotides read TGCAGCGCCGGACAGGCCGCCTACGAGCAGTACTTC.

This clonotype was seen repeatedly, ten times or more. This sequence joins TRBV11-1 and TRBJ2-3; D may be TRBD2 (6 bases). Deletions cut 0 bases from V and 1 base from J, with 8 bases between. The CDR3 is 15 amino acids. Looked up from germline, CDR1 is SGHAT and CDR2 is FQDESV (reference sequence). CDR3 sequence reads: CASSLAGTGTDTQYF. CDR3 DNA sequence: TGTGCCAGCAGCTTAGCGGGGACTGGCACAGATACGCAGTATTTT. The complete variable domain, with remaining parts taken from reference TRBV11-1 and TRBJ2-3, reads EAEVAQSPRYKITEKSQAVAFWCDPISGHATLYWYRQILGQGPELLVQFQDESVVDDSQLPKDRFSAERLKGVDSTLKIQPAELGDSAMYLCASSLAGTGTDTQYFGPGTRLTVL.

Many counts were recorded for this clonotype. V gene TRBV7-9 combines with J gene TRBJ2-5; either TRBD1 or TRBD2 may fit D (5 bases each). CDR1 and CDR2 (germline): SEHNR, FQNEAQ (reference sequence). Trimming removed 1 base from V and 5 bases from J, with 14 bases in between. This CDR3 contains 15 residues. The CDR3, as DNA: TGTGCCAGCAGCTTAGGAAACGGCAGGGAGGAGACCCAGTACTTC. The encoded protein is CASSLGNGREETQYF.